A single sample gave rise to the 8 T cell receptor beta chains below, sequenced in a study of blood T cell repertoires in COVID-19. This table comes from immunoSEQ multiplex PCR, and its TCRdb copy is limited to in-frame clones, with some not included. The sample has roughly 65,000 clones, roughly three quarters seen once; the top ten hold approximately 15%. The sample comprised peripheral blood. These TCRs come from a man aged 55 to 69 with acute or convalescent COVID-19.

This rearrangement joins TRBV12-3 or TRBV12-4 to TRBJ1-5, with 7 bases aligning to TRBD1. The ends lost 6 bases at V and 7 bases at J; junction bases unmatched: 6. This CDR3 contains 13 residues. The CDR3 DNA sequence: TGTGCCAGCAGAAGAGGGGGCTGGCAGCCCCAGCATTTT. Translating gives CASRRGGWQPQHF.

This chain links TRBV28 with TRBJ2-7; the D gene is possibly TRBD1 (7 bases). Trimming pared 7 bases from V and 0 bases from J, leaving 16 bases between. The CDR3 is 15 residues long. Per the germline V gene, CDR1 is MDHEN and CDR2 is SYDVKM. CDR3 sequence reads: CASNIPEGASYEQYF. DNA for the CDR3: TGTGCCAGCAACATCCCGGAGGGGGCCTCCTACGAGCAGTACTTC.

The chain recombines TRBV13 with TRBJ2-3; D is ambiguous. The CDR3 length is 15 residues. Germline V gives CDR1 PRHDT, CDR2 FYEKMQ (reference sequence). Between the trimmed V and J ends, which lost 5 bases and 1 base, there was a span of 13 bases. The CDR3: CASSLVSYRTDTQYF. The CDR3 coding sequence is TGTGCCAGCAGCCTCGTCTCTTATCGCACAGATACGCAGTATTTT.

In DNA form, the CDR3 reads TGTGCCAGCAGCACCCCGTCTTTCACAGCTGAAGCTTTCTTT. Protein sequence: CASSTPSFTAEAFF. The chain combines TRBV7-2 with TRBJ1-1, with D unclear. The V gene lost 5 bases and the J gene lost 6 bases, with 16 bases spanning the gap. Germline lookup yields CDR1 SGHTA and CDR2 FQGNSA. The CDR3 is 14 amino acids.

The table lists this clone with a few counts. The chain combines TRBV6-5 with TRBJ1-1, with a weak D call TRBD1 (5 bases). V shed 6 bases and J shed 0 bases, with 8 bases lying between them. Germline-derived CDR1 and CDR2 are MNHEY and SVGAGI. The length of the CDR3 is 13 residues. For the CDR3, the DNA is TGTGCCAGCAGCCGGACACTGAACACTGAAGCTTTCTTT. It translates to CASSRTLNTEAFF.

The CDR3 DNA sequence: TGCAGCGTGGTGACAGGGAACGTCTATGGCTACACCTTC. It codes for CSVVTGNVYGYTF. The chain uses TRBV29-1 and TRBJ1-2, with 7 bases aligning to TRBD1. The germline gives CDR1 SQVTM, CDR2 ANQGSEA. Germline trimming cut 6 bases from V and 4 bases from J; bases unmatched to any gene: 8. There are 13 residues in the CDR3.

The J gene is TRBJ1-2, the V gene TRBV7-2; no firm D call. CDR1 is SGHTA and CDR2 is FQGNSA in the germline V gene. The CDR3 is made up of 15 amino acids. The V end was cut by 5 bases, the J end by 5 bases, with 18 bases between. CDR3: CASSAMVGERYGYTF. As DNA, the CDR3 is TGTGCCAGCAGCGCTATGGTAGGAGAGAGGTATGGCTACACCTTC. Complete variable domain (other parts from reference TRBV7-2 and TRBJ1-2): GAGVSQSPSNKVTEKGKDVELRCDPISGHTALYWYRQSLGQGLEFLIYFQGNSAPDKSGLPSDRFSAERTGGSVSTLTIQRTQQEDSAVYLCASSAMVGERYGYTFGSGTRLTVV.

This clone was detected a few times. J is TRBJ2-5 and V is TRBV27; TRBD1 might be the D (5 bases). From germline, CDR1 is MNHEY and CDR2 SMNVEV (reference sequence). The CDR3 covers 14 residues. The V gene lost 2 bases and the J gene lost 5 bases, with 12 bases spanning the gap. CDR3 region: CASSLLTERETQYF. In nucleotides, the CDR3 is TGTGCCAGCAGTTTACTGACAGAGAGGGAGACCCAGTACTTC.